The rows below give T cell receptor beta chains drawn from one sample of a study of T cell responses to AZD1222 COVID-19 vaccine. The data were produced by immunoSEQ multiplex PCR, yet TCRdb's version contains in-frame clones alone and is incomplete. This sample has about 140,000 clones, with more than 90% found just once. The source material was peripheral blood, sampled on day 0 of AZD1222 vaccination. These receptors were obtained from an adult in good health. The CDR3 runs from the conserved cysteine through the conserved F or W. Clone size is given for some rows only: seen once, a few or many times, or a class if the clone is expanded.

J	size	V	CDR3
TRBJ1-1	NA	TRBV5-1	CASSRDPGQRNTEAFF
TRBJ2-5	NA	TRBV3-1/TRBV3-2	CASSRRGRGETQYF
TRBJ2-7	NA	TRBV2	CASSEINRGEQYF
TRBJ2-7	NA	TRBV28	CASSPRREQYF
TRBJ1-2	NA	TRBV12-3/TRBV12-4	CASRRDSHYGYTF
TRBJ2-7	NA	TRBV18	CASSPIGRQGYEQYF
TRBJ2-1	NA	TRBV2	CASSSLVFGVWDEQFF
TRBJ1-1	NA	TRBV10-3	CAIRNRPNTEAFF
TRBJ2-1	NA	TRBV7-2	CASSLRAGGLYNEQFF
TRBJ1-2	NA	TRBV12-3/TRBV12-4	CASRTYYGSGYTF
TRBJ1-3	NA	TRBV6-6	CASSSIQGGNTIYF
TRBJ1-1	NA	TRBV28	CASTKRPMTEAFF
TRBJ2-3	NA	TRBV13	CASSLTGQDTDTQYF
TRBJ1-4	NA	TRBV6-1	CASSDLSSRGEKLFF
TRBJ1-4	once	TRBV4-2	CASTVGNEKLFF
TRBJ2-5	NA	TRBV20-1	CSAIEGFGVETQYF
TRBJ2-7	NA	TRBV28	CASSSRRGQGNKQYF
TRBJ1-5	NA	TRBV5-1	CASSLSPDQPQHF
TRBJ2-3	NA	TRBV5-4	CASSGGRIITDTQYF
TRBJ1-2	NA	TRBV5-4	CASSYQGAHGYTF
TRBJ2-7	NA	TRBV6-5	CASRTGTGGFNEQYF
TRBJ1-1	few	TRBV12-3/TRBV12-4	CASSLGSNTEAFF